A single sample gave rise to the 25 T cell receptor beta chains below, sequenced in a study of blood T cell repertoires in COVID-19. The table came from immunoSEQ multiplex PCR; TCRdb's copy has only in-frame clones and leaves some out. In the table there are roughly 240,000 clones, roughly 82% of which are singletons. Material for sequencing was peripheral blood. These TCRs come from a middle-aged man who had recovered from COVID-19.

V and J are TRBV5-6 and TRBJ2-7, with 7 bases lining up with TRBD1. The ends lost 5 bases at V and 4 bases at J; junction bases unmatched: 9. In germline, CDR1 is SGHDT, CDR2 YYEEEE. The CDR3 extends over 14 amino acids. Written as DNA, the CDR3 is TGTGCCAGCAGTCCGGACAGGACTGCATACGAGCAGTACTTC. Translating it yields CASSPDRTAYEQYF. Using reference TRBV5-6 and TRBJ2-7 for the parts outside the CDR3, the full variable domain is DAGVTQSPTHLIKTRGQQVTLRCSPKSGHDTVSWYQQALGQGPQFIFQYYEEEERQRGNFPDRFSGHQFPNYSSELNVNALLLGDSALYLCASSPDRTAYEQYFGPGTRLTVT.

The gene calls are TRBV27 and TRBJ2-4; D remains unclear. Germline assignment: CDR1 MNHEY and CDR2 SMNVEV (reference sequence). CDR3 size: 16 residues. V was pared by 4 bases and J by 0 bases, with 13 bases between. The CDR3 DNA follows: TGTGCCAGCAGTTCACCCGTAGAGCTAGCCAAAAACATTCAGTACTTC. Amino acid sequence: CASSSPVELAKNIQYF.

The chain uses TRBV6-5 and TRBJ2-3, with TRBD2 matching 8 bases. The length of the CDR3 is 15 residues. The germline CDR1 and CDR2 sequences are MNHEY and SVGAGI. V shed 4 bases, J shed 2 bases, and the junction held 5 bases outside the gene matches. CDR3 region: CASSSLAEDTDTQYF. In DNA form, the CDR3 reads TGTGCCAGCAGTTCACTAGCGGAAGACACAGATACGCAGTATTTT.

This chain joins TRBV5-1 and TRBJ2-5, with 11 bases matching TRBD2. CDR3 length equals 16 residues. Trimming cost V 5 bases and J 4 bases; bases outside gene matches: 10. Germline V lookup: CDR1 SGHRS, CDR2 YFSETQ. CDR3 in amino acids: CASSQETSGEAETQYF. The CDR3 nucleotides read TGCGCCAGCAGTCAAGAGACTAGCGGGGAAGCAGAGACCCAGTACTTC. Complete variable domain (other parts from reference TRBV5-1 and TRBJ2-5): KAGVTQTPRYLIKTRGQQVTLSCSPISGHRSVSWYQQTPGQGLQFLFEYFSETQRNKGNFPGRFSGRQFSNSRSEMNVSTLELGDSALYLCASSQETSGEAETQYFGPGTRLLVL.

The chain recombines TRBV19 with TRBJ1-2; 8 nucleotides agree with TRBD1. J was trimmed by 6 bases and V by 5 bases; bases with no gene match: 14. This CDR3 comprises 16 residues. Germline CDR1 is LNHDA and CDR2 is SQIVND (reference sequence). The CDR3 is CASSPDREGVSHGYTF. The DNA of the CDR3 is TGTGCCAGTAGTCCGGACAGGGAAGGAGTCAGCCATGGCTACACCTTC.

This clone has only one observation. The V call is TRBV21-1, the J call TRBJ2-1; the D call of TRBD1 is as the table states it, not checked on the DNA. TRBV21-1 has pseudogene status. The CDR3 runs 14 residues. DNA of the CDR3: TGTGCCAGCACCCACCCAGACAGGGTCTATGAGCAGTTCTTC. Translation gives CASTHPDRVYEQFF.

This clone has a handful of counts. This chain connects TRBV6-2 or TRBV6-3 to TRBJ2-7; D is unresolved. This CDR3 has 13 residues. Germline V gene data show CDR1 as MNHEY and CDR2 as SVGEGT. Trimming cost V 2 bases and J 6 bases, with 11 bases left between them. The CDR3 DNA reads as TGTGCCAGCAGTTACCCAACGGTTGGCGAGCAGTACTTC. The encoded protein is CASSYPTVGEQYF.

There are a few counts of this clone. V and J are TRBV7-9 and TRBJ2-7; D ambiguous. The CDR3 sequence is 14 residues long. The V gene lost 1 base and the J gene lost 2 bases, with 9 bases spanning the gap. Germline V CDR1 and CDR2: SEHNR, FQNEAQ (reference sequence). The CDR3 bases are TGTGCCAGCAGCTTAGACTCCCTAGCCTACGAGCAGTACTTC. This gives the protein CASSLDSLAYEQYF.

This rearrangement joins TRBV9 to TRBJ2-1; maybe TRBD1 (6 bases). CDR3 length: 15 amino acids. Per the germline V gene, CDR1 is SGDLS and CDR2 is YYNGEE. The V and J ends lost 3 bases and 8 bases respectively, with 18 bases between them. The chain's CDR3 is CASSARDYGGHEQFF. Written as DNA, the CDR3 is TGTGCCAGCAGCGCCCGGGATTATGGGGGCCATGAGCAGTTCTTC.

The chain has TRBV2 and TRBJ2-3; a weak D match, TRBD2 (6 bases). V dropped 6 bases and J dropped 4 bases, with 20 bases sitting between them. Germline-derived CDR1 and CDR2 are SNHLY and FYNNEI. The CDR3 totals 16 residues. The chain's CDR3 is CASRFGLPGGADTQYF. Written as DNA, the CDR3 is TGTGCCAGCAGATTTGGACTACCAGGCGGGGCAGATACGCAGTATTTT.

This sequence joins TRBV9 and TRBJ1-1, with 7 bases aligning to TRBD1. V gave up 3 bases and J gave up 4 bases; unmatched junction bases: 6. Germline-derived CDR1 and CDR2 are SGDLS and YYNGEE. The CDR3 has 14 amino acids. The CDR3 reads CASSEKGAGTEAFF. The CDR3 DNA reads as TGTGCCAGCAGCGAGAAGGGGGCAGGCACTGAAGCTTTCTTT.

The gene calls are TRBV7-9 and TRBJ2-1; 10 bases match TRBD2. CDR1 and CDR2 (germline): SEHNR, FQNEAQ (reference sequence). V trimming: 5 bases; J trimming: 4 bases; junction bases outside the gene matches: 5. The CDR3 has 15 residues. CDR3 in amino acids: CASSRTSGRYNEQFF. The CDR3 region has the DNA TGTGCCAGCAGCCGGACTAGCGGAAGATACAATGAGCAGTTCTTC.

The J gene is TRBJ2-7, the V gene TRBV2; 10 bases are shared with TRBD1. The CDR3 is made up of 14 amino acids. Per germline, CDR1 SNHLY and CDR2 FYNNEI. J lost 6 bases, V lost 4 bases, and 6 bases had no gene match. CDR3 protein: CASSVARTGGEQYF. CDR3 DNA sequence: TGTGCCAGCAGTGTGGCCCGGACAGGGGGCGAGCAGTACTTC.

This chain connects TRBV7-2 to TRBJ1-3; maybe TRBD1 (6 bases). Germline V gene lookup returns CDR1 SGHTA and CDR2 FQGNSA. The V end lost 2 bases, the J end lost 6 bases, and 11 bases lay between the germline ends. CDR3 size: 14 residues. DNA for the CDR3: TGTGCCAGCAGCTTACAGGGGTACTTAAACACCATATATTTT. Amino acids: CASSLQGYLNTIYF.

The CDR3 DNA is TGTGCCAGCAGCTTGACCGGGACTAGCGTTAGGGCCAATGAGCAGTTCTTC. Translated, it gives CASSLTGTSVRANEQFF. The rearrangement uses TRBV7-9 and TRBJ2-1, with TRBD2 identical over 10 bases. V gave up 3 bases and J gave up 6 bases; unmatched junction bases: 11. The CDR3 contains 17 residues. Germline V gene lookup returns CDR1 SEHNR and CDR2 FQNEAQ (reference sequence).

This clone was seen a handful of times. CDR3: CASSSWDRVLDGYTF. The CDR3 bases are TGTGCCAGCAGCTCCTGGGACAGGGTGTTGGATGGCTACACCTTC. The chain combines TRBV7-9 with TRBJ1-2; 9 bases fit TRBD1. The CDR3 spans 15 residues. Trimming at V came to 4 bases and at J to 6 bases, leaving 9 bases not matched to a gene. Looked up from germline, CDR1 is SEHNR and CDR2 is FQNEAQ (reference sequence).

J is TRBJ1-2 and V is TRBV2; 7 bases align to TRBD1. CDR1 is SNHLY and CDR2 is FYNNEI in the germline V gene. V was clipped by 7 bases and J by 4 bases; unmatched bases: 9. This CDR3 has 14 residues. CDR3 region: CASTQNRGGYGYTF. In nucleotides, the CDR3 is TGTGCCAGCACCCAGAACAGGGGCGGCTATGGCTACACCTTC. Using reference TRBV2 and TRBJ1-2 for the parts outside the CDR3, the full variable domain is EPEVTQTPSHQVTQMGQEVILRCVPISNHLYFYWYRQILGQKVEFLVSFYNNEISEKSEIFDDQFSVERPDGSNFTLKIRSTKLEDSAMYFCASTQNRGGYGYTFGSGTRLTVV.

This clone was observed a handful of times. The chain's CDR3 is CASMRDITGELFF. The CDR3, as DNA: TGTGCCAGCATGCGGGATATCACCGGGGAGCTGTTTTTT. The chain employs TRBV2 and TRBJ2-2; D perhaps matches TRBD2 (6 bases). The V and J ends lost 7 bases and 4 bases respectively, with 10 bases between them. Germline V gene sequence: CDR1 SNHLY, CDR2 FYNNEI. There are 13 residues in the CDR3.

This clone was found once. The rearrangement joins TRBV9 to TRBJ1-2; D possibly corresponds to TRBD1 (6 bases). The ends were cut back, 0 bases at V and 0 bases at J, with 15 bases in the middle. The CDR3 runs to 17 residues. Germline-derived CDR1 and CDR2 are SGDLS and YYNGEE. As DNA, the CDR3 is TGTGCCAGCAGCGTAGAGGGGGGGCCGGATCCTAACTATGGCTACACCTTC. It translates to CASSVEGGPDPNYGYTF. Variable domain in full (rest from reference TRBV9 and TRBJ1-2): DSGVTQTPKHLITATGQRVTLRCSPRSGDLSVYWYQQSLDQGLQFLIQYYNGEERAKGNILERFSAQQFPDLHSELNLSSLELGDSALYFCASSVEGGPDPNYGYTFGSGTRLTVV.

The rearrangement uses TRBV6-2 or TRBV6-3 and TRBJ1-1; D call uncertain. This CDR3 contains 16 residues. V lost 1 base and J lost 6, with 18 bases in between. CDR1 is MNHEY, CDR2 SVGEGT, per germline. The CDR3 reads CASSYWSPAGLSEAFF. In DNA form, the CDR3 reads TGTGCCAGCAGTTACTGGAGCCCCGCTGGGTTGTCTGAAGCTTTCTTT.

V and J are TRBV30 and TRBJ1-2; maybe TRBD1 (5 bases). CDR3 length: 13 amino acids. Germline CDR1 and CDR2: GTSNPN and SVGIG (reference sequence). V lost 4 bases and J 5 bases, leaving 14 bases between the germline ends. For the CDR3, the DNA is TGTGCCTGGAAGGTCCCAGGGTCTTATGGCTACACCTTC. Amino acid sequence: CAWKVPGSYGYTF. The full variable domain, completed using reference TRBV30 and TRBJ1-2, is SQTIHQWPATLVQPVGSPLSLECTVEGTSNPNLYWYRQAAGRGLQLLFYSVGIGQISSEVPQNLSASRPQDRQFILSSKKLLLSDSGFYLCAWKVPGSYGYTFGSGTRLTVV.

The CDR3 DNA reads TGTGCCAGCAGCACGGCAGGGATGGAAGCTTTCTTT. It codes for CASSTAGMEAFF. The V and J genes are TRBV21-1 and TRBJ1-1; TRBD1 is the table's D call and was not checked against the DNA. TRBV21-1 is classified as a pseudogene. The CDR3 covers 12 residues.

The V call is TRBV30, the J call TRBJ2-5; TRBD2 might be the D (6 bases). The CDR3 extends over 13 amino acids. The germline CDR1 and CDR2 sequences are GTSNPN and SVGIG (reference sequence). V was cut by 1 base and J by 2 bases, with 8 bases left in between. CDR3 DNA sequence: TGTGCCTGGAGTGGCGGGGTGCAAGAGACCCAGTACTTC. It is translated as CAWSGGVQETQYF.

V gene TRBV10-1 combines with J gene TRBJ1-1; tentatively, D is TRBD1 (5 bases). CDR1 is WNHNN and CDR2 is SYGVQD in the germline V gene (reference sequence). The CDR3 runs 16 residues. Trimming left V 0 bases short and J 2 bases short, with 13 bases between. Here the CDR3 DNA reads TGCGCCAGCAGTGAGTCCAGGATGGGGGGAAACACTGAAGCTTTCTTT. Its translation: CASSESRMGGNTEAFF.

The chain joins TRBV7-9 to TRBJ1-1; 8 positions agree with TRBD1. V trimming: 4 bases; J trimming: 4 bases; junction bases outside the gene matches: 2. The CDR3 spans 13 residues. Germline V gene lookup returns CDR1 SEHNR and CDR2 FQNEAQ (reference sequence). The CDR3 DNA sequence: TGTGCCAGCAGCTCGCAGGGGGCCACTGAAGCTTTCTTT. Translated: CASSSQGATEAFF.